These T cell receptor beta chains were read from a single sample in a study of blood T cell repertoires in COVID-19. The assay was immunoSEQ multiplex PCR, and TCRdb's table has in-frame clones only and misses some. The data show about 110,000 clones, with more than 65% seen just once and about 4.1% held by the top ten. The sequenced sample consisted of peripheral blood. All receptors come from a woman aged 80 or over with acute or convalescent COVID-19. CDR3s include the opening cysteine and the closing phenylalanine or tryptophan. A D gene is named only where the DNA matches it firmly. Not every row has a clone size; where given, it reads once, few, many or a size class.

clone_size: few; v_call: TRBV30; d_call: .; j_call: TRBJ1-1; cdr3_aa: CAWSPVTEAFF; cdr3_nt: TGTGCCTGGAGCCCTGTCACTGAAGCTTTCTTT
clone_size: .; v_call: TRBV27; d_call: TRBD2; j_call: TRBJ2-2; cdr3_aa: CASSGLAGAGELFF; cdr3_nt: TGTGCCAGCTCGGGACTAGCGGGAGCCGGGGAGCTGTTTTTT
clone_size: .; v_call: TRBV5-1; d_call: .; j_call: TRBJ1-5; cdr3_aa: CASSSAGQPGQPQHF; cdr3_nt: TGCGCCAGCAGCTCAGCTGGACAGCCAGGTCAGCCCCAGCATTTT
clone_size: .; v_call: TRBV6-2/TRBV6-3; d_call: TRBD1; j_call: TRBJ1-2; cdr3_aa: CASSEDRNYGYTF; cdr3_nt: TGTGCCAGCAGTGAGGACAGGAACTATGGCTACACCTTC
clone_size: .; v_call: TRBV18; d_call: TRBD1; j_call: TRBJ1-4; cdr3_aa: CASSPNGRGLGEKLFF; cdr3_nt: TGTGCCAGCTCACCCAACGGGAGGGGGCTCGGTGAAAAACTGTTTTTT
clone_size: .; v_call: TRBV6-5; d_call: .; j_call: TRBJ2-7; cdr3_aa: CASSYPPIGEQYF; cdr3_nt: TGTGCCAGCAGTTACCCCCCCATCGGCGAGCAGTACTTC
clone_size: few; v_call: TRBV20-1; d_call: .; j_call: TRBJ2-7; cdr3_aa: CSAPGAEQYF; cdr3_nt: TGCAGTGCTCCGGGAGCCGAGCAGTACTTC
clone_size: few; v_call: TRBV18; d_call: TRBD1; j_call: TRBJ2-7; cdr3_aa: CASSPLPGGRTYEQYF; cdr3_nt: TGTGCCAGCTCACCACTACCAGGGGGACGCACCTACGAGCAGTACTTC
clone_size: .; v_call: TRBV6-5; d_call: .; j_call: TRBJ1-3; cdr3_aa: CASSYSGRADTIYF; cdr3_nt: TGTGCCAGCAGTTACTCGGGCAGGGCAGACACCATATATTTT
clone_size: .; v_call: TRBV6-5; d_call: .; j_call: TRBJ1-2; cdr3_aa: CASSRTDLPSGYTF; cdr3_nt: TGTGCCAGTTCCCGGACAGATCTCCCAAGTGGCTACACCTTC
clone_size: .; v_call: TRBV18; d_call: .; j_call: TRBJ1-1; cdr3_aa: CANLAQADTEAFF; cdr3_nt: TGTGCCAACCTGGCCCAGGCTGACACTGAAGCTTTCTTT
clone_size: .; v_call: TRBV18; d_call: .; j_call: TRBJ1-3; cdr3_aa: CASSPEQGKSGNTIYF; cdr3_nt: TGTGCCAGCTCACCGGAGCAGGGGAAATCTGGAAACACCATATATTTT
clone_size: .; v_call: TRBV2; d_call: .; j_call: TRBJ2-2; cdr3_aa: CASRRGPFTGELFF; cdr3_nt: TGTGCCAGCAGGCGGGGGCCCTTCACCGGGGAGCTGTTTTTT
clone_size: .; v_call: TRBV27; d_call: TRBD1; j_call: TRBJ1-1; cdr3_aa: CASTSRGLNTEAFF; cdr3_nt: TGTGCCAGCACTTCAAGGGGGCTGAACACTGAAGCTTTCTTT
clone_size: .; v_call: TRBV19; d_call: TRBD2; j_call: TRBJ2-2; cdr3_aa: CATGLVGGTGELFF; cdr3_nt: TGTGCCACTGGACTAGTTGGAGGCACCGGGGAGCTGTTTTTT
clone_size: .; v_call: TRBV5-1; d_call: .; j_call: TRBJ1-6; cdr3_aa: CASSLGAGEYSPLHF; cdr3_nt: TGCGCCAGCAGCTTGGGGGCAGGGGAGTATTCACCCCTCCACTTT
clone_size: .; v_call: TRBV3-1/TRBV3-2; d_call: TRBD2; j_call: TRBJ2-2; cdr3_aa: CASSQASGSGTGELFF; cdr3_nt: TGTGCCAGCAGCCAAGCTAGCGGGAGTGGTACCGGGGAGCTGTTTTTT
clone_size: .; v_call: TRBV6-5; d_call: .; j_call: TRBJ2-7; cdr3_aa: CASSFDSFSYEQYF; cdr3_nt: TGTGCCAGCAGTTTCGACTCCTTCTCCTACGAGCAGTACTTC
clone_size: .; v_call: TRBV5-6; d_call: .; j_call: TRBJ1-2; cdr3_aa: CASSLPPTGSGYTF; cdr3_nt: TGTGCCAGCAGCTTACCGCCGACAGGCAGTGGCTACACCTTC
clone_size: .; v_call: TRBV7-9; d_call: .; j_call: TRBJ2-5; cdr3_aa: CASSLVGHRQETQYF; cdr3_nt: TGTGCCAGCAGCTTGGTCGGACACCGCCAAGAGACCCAGTACTTC
clone_size: .; v_call: TRBV20-1; d_call: .; j_call: TRBJ1-1; cdr3_aa: CSAAGQIEAFF; cdr3_nt: TGCAGTGCGGCTGGACAAATCGAAGCTTTCTTT
clone_size: .; v_call: TRBV30; d_call: .; j_call: TRBJ1-5; cdr3_aa: CARRRAGNQPQHF; cdr3_nt: TGTGCCCGCAGGAGGGCTGGGAATCAGCCCCAGCATTTT
clone_size: .; v_call: TRBV4-2; d_call: TRBD2; j_call: TRBJ2-5; cdr3_aa: CASSQGEGSQTQYF; cdr3_nt: TGTGCCAGCAGCCAAGGGGAGGGCAGCCAGACCCAGTACTTC
clone_size: .; v_call: TRBV7-2; d_call: .; j_call: TRBJ1-2; cdr3_aa: CASSLNREGYGYTF; cdr3_nt: TGTGCCAGCAGCTTAAACCGGGAGGGCTATGGCTACACCTTC
clone_size: .; v_call: TRBV7-3; d_call: .; j_call: TRBJ2-3; cdr3_aa: CASSLTDSDTDTQYF; cdr3_nt: TGTGCCAGCAGCTTAACGGACTCTGACACAGATACGCAGTATTTT
clone_size: .; v_call: TRBV5-1; d_call: TRBD2; j_call: TRBJ2-5; cdr3_aa: CASSLTSGPGTQYF; cdr3_nt: TGCGCCAGCAGCTTGACTAGCGGCCCGGGGACCCAGTACTTC
clone_size: .; v_call: TRBV7-6; d_call: TRBD1; j_call: TRBJ2-7; cdr3_aa: CASSRGQAAWEQYF; cdr3_nt: TGTGCCAGCAGCCGCGGACAGGCGGCCTGGGAGCAGTACTTC
clone_size: few; v_call: TRBV4-1; d_call: TRBD1; j_call: TRBJ1-6; cdr3_aa: CASSQERAAGGSPLHF; cdr3_nt: TGCGCCAGCAGCCAAGAAAGGGCGGCAGGGGGATCACCCCTCCACTTT
clone_size: .; v_call: TRBV18; d_call: .; j_call: TRBJ2-7; cdr3_aa: CASSPLTDWDEQYF; cdr3_nt: TGTGCCAGCTCACCACTGACAGATTGGGACGAGCAGTACTTC
clone_size: .; v_call: TRBV4-3; d_call: TRBD2; j_call: TRBJ2-3; cdr3_aa: CASSQVAGVDTQYF; cdr3_nt: TGCGCCAGCAGCCAAGTAGCGGGAGTAGATACGCAGTATTTT
clone_size: .; v_call: TRBV7-9; d_call: TRBD1; j_call: TRBJ2-2; cdr3_aa: CASSLAIDRGTGELFF; cdr3_nt: TGTGCCAGCAGCTTAGCGATTGACAGGGGGACCGGGGAGCTGTTTTTT
clone_size: .; v_call: TRBV5-1; d_call: TRBD1; j_call: TRBJ1-1; cdr3_aa: CASAQIVAGGTEAFF; cdr3_nt: TGCGCCAGCGCTCAAATTGTGGCAGGGGGCACTGAAGCTTTCTTT
clone_size: .; v_call: TRBV29-1; d_call: .; j_call: TRBJ1-5; cdr3_aa: CSVHDEGGNQPQHF; cdr3_nt: TGCAGCGTTCATGATGAGGGGGGCAATCAGCCCCAGCATTTT
clone_size: few; v_call: TRBV7-8; d_call: .; j_call: TRBJ1-1; cdr3_aa: CASSLVWGTNTEAFF; cdr3_nt: TGTGCCAGCAGCTTAGTTTGGGGCACGAACACTGAAGCTTTCTTT
clone_size: .; v_call: TRBV9; d_call: .; j_call: TRBJ2-1; cdr3_aa: CASSVVSGGAGNEQFF; cdr3_nt: TGTGCCAGCAGCGTAGTAAGTGGGGGGGCAGGGAATGAGCAGTTCTTC
clone_size: .; v_call: TRBV28; d_call: TRBD1; j_call: TRBJ1-1; cdr3_aa: CASSSTGVVNTEAFF; cdr3_nt: TGTGCCAGCAGTTCGACAGGGGTCGTGAACACTGAAGCTTTCTTT
clone_size: .; v_call: TRBV25-1; d_call: .; j_call: TRBJ1-5; cdr3_aa: CASSGYSSGSNQPQHF; cdr3_nt: TGTGCCAGCAGTGGATACAGCTCCGGGAGCAATCAGCCCCAGCATTTT
clone_size: .; v_call: TRBV19; d_call: .; j_call: TRBJ1-2; cdr3_aa: CASRPPAGGYTF; cdr3_nt: TGTGCCAGTAGGCCTCCGGCGGGTGGCTACACCTTC
clone_size: few; v_call: TRBV5-1; d_call: .; j_call: TRBJ2-2; cdr3_aa: CASSMDSGELFF; cdr3_nt: TGCGCCAGCAGCATGGACAGCGGGGAGCTGTTTTTT
clone_size: .; v_call: TRBV10-1; d_call: TRBD2; j_call: TRBJ2-2; cdr3_aa: CASRRTTSGNTGELFF; cdr3_nt: TGCGCCAGCAGAAGAACTACTAGCGGAAACACCGGGGAGCTGTTTTTT